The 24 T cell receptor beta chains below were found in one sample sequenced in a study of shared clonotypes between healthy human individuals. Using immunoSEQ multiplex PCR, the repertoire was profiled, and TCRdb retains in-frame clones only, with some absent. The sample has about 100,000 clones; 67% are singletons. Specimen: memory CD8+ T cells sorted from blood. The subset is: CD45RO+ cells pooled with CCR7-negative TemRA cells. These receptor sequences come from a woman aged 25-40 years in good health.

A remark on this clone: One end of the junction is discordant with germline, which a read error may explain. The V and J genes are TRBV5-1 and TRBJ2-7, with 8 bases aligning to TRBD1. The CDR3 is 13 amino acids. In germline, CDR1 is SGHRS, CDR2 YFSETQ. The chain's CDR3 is CASSSWTGNEQYF. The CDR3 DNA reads TGTGCCAGCAGCAGCTGGACAGGGAACGAGCAGTACTTC. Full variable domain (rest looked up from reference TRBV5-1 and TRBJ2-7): KAGVTQTPRYLIKTRGQQVTLSCSPISGHRSVSWYQQTPGQGLQFLFEYFSETQRNKGNFPGRFSGRQFSNSRSEMNVSTLELGDSALYLCASSSWTGNEQYFGPGTRLTVT.

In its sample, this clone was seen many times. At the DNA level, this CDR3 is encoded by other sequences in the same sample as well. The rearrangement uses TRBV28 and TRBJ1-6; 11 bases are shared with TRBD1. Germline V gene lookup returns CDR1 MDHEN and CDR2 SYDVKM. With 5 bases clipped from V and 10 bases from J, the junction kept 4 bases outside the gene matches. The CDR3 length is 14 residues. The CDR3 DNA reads TGTGCCAGCAGTGGGACAGGGGGTCGCTCACCCCTCCACTTT. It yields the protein CASSGTGGRSPLHF.

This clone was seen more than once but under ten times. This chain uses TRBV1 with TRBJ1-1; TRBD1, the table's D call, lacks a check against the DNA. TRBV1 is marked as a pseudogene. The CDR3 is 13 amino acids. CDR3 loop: CTSPRGPVTEAFF. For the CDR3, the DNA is TGCACCAGCCCCAGGGGGCCAGTCACTGAAGCTTTCTTT.

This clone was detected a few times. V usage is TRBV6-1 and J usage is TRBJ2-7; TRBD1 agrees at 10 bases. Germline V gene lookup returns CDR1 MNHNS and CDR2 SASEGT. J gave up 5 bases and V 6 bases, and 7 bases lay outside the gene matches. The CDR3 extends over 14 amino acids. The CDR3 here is CASRYRDRGHEQYF. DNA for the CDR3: TGTGCCAGCAGATATCGGGACAGGGGTCACGAGCAGTACTTC.

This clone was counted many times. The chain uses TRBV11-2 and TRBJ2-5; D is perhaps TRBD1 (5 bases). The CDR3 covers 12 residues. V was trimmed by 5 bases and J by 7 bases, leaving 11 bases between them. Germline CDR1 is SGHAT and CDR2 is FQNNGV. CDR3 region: CASSQGVPTQYF. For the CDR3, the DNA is TGTGCCAGCAGCCAAGGGGTTCCGACCCAGTACTTC.

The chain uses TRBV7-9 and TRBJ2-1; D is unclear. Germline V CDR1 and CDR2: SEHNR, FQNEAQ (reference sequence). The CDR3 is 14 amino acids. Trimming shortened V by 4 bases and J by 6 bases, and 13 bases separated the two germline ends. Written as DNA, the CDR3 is TGTGCCAGCAGCTCAGACCCGAGCCGCAATGAGCAGTTCTTC. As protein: CASSSDPSRNEQFF.

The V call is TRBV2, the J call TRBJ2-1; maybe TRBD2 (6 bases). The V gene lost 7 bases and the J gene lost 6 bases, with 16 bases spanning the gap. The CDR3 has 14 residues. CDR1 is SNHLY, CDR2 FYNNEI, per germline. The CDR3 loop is CASMEGHAGNEQFF. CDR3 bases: TGTGCCAGCATGGAGGGGCATGCCGGCAATGAGCAGTTCTTC.

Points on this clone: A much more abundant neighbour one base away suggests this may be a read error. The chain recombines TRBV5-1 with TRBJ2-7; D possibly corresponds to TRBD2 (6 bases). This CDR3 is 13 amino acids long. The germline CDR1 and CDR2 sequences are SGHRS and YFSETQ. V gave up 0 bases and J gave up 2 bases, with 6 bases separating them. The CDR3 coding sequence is TGCGCCAGCAGCTTGGGCGGGACCTACGAGCAGTACTTC. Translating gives CASSLGGTYEQYF.

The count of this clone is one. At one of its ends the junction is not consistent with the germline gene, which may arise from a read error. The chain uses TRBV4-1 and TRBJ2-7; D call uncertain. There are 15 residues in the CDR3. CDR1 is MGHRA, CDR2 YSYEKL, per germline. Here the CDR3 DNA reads TGTGCCAGCAGCATTCCTGGGTCGCAATCCTACGAGCAGTACTTC. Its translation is CASSIPGSQSYEQYF.

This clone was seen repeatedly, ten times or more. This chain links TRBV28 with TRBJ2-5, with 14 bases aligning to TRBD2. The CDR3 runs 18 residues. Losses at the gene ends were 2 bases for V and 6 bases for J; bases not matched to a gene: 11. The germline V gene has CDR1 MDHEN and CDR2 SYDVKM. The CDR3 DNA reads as TGTGCCAGCAGTTTAGGGGTAATGACTAGCGGGAGGGGGCAGACCCAGTACTTC. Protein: CASSLGVMTSGRGQTQYF.

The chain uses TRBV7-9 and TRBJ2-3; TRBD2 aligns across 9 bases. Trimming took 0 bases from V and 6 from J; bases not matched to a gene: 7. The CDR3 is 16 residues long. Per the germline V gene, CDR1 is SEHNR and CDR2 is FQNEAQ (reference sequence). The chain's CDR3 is CASSLAFSGSKDTQYF. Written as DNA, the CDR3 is TGTGCCAGCAGCTTAGCGTTTAGCGGGAGTAAGGATACGCAGTATTTT.

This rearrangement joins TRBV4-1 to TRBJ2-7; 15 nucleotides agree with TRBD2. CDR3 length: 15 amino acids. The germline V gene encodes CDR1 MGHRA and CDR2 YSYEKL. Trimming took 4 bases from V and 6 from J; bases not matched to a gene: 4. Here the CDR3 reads CASSRTSGRASEQYF. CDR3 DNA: TGCGCCAGCAGCCGGACTAGCGGGAGGGCTAGCGAGCAGTACTTC.

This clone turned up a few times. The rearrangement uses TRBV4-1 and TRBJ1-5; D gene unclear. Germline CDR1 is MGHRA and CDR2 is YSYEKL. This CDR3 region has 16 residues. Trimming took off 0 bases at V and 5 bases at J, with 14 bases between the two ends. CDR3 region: CASSQDGVGGDQPQHF. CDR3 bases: TGCGCCAGCAGCCAAGATGGGGTGGGAGGTGATCAGCCCCAGCATTTT.

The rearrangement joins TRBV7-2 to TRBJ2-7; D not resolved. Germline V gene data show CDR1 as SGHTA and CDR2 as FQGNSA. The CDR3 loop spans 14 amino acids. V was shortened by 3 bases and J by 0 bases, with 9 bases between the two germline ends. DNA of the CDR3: TGTGCCAGCAGCTTCCCCGGCCCCTCCTACGAGCAGTACTTC. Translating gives CASSFPGPSYEQYF.

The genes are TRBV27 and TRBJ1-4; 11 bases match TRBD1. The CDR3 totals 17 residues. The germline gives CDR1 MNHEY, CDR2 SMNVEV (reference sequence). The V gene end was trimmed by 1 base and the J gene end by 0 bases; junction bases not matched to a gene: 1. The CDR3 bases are TGTGCCAGCAGTTTATGGGGACAGGGGGCAACTAATGAAAAACTGTTTTTT. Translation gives CASSLWGQGATNEKLFF. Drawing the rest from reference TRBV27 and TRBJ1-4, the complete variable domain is EAQVTQNPRYLITVTGKKLTVTCSQNMNHEYMSWYRQDPGLGLRQIYYSMNVEVTDKGDVPEGYKVSRKEKRNFPLILESPSPNQTSLYFCASSLWGQGATNEKLFFGSGTQLSVL.

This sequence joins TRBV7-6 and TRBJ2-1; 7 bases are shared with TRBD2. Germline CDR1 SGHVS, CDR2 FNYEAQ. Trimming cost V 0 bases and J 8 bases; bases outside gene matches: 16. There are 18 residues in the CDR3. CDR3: CASSLARTSGGRYHEQFF. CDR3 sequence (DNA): TGTGCCAGCAGCTTAGCCCGGACTAGTGGCGGGAGATATCATGAGCAGTTCTTC.

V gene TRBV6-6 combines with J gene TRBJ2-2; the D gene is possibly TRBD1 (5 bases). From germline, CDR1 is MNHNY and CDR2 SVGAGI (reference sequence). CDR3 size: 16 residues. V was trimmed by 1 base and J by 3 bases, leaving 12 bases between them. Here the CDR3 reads CASSYLAGKDTGELFF. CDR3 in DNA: TGTGCCAGCAGTTACTTGGCAGGGAAGGACACCGGGGAGCTGTTTTTT.

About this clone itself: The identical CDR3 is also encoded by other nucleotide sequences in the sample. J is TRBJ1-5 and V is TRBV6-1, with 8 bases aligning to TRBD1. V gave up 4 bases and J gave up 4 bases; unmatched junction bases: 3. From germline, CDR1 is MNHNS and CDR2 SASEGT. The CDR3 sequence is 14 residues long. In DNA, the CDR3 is TGTGCCAGCAGTGCGGGACAGGAGAATCAGCCCCAGCATTTT. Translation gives CASSAGQENQPQHF.

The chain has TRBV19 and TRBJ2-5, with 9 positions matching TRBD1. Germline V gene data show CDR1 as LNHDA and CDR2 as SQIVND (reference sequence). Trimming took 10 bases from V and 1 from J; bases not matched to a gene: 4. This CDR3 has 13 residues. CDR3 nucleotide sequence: TGTGCCACGACGGACAGGGGCCAAGAGACCCAGTACTTC. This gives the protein CATTDRGQETQYF.

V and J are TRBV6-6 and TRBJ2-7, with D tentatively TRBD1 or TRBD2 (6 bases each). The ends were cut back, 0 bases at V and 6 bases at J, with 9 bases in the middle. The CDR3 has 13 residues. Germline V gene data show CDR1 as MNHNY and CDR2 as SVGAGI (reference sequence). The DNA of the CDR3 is TGTGCCAGCAGTTACTCGGGGGGCGCCGAGCAGTACTTC. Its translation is CASSYSGGAEQYF.

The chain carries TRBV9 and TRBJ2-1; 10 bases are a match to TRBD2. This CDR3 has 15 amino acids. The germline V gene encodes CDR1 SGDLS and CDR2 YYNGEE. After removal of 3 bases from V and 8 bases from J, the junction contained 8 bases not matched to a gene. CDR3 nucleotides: TGTGCCAGCAGCGCCCCTGCTAGCGGGAGCTATGAGCAGTTCTTC. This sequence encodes CASSAPASGSYEQFF.

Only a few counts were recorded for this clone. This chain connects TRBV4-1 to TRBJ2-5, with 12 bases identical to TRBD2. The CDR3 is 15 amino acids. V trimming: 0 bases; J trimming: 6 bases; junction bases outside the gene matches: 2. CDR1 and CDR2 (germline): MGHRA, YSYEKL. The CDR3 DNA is TGCGCCAGCAGCCAAGAGACTAGCGGGAGAAAGACCCAGTACTTC. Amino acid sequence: CASSQETSGRKTQYF.

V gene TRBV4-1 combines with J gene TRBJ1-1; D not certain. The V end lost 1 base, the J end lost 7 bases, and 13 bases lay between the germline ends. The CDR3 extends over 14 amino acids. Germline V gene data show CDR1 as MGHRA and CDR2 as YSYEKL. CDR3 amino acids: CASSQGQRTIEAFF. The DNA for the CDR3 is TGCGCCAGCAGCCAAGGCCAGAGAACCATTGAAGCTTTCTTT.

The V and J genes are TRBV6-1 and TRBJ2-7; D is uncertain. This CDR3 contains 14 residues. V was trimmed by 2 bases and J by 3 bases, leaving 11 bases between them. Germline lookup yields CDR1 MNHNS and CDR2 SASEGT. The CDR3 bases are TGTGCCAGCAGTGAACAGCAGCTAAACTACGAGCAGTACTTC. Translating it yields CASSEQQLNYEQYF.